What follows are 19 T cell receptor beta chains derived from one specimen sequenced in a study of identical twins. MiXCR, applied by TCRdb to the 5' RACE reads, yields one record per CDR3 protein. The top ten clones hold 35% to 45% of a sample with approximately 190,000 distinct CDR3 sequences, less than 20% of them seen once. The same specimen was also included in a second study, on T cells expressing NK-cell markers.

Sequenced sample: CD8+ T cells sorted from blood. The receptors were gathered from a woman under 30 in good health.

This clonotype was observed a few times. This chain joins TRBV5-1 and TRBJ1-1; tentatively, D is TRBD1 (5 bases). Germline V lookup: CDR1 SGHRS, CDR2 YFSETQ. The CDR3 spans 14 residues. Between the trimmed V and J ends, which lost 0 bases and 8 bases, there was a span of 14 bases. CDR3 region: CASSLVGRVDEAFF. The DNA of the CDR3 is TGCGCCAGCAGCTTGGTCGGCAGGGTGGACGAAGCTTTCTTT.

This clonotype occurred many times. The rearrangement links TRBV29-1 to TRBJ2-1, with D unresolved. The V gene's germline CDR1 is SQVTM and CDR2 ANQGSEA. The CDR3 extends over 14 amino acids. Between the trimmed V and J ends, which lost 7 bases and 8 bases, there was a span of 21 bases. The CDR3 nucleotides are TGCAGCGCCCAGACTCCCTATTCTGTCCATGAGCAGTTCTTC. This gives the protein CSAQTPYSVHEQFF.

J is TRBJ1-2 and V is TRBV9; a weak D match, TRBD1 (5 bases). The germline gives CDR1 SGDLS, CDR2 YYNGEE. Between the trimmed V and J ends, which lost 4 bases and 8 bases, there was a span of 9 bases. The CDR3 has 11 amino acids. In DNA form, the CDR3 reads TGTGCCAGCAGCTCCAGGGTCGGCTACACCTTC. Encoded protein: CASSSRVGYTF.

The V and J genes are TRBV30 and TRBJ2-3; D possibly corresponds to TRBD1 (5 bases). This CDR3 spans 12 amino acids. V was cut by 2 bases and J by 3 bases, with 6 bases left in between. Per the germline V gene, CDR1 is GTSNPN and CDR2 is SVGIG (reference sequence). CDR3 protein: CAWSPGTDTQYF. The CDR3, as DNA: TGTGCCTGGAGTCCAGGGACAGATACGCAGTATTTT.

This clonotype showed up just a few times. The genes are TRBV12-3 or TRBV12-4 and TRBJ1-3; no definite D call. This CDR3 has 14 amino acids. V was trimmed by 3 bases and J by 2 bases, leaving 8 bases between them. The CDR3 DNA sequence: TGTGCCAGCAGTTTTGGCAGAGCTGGAAACACCATATATTTT. Protein: CASSFGRAGNTIYF.

The rearrangement uses TRBV6-5 and TRBJ1-1; D is uncertain. The CDR3 spans 15 residues. The germline V gene has CDR1 MNHEY and CDR2 SVGAGI. The germline V and J ends were trimmed by 0 bases and 3 bases, with 11 bases remaining between them. The DNA for the CDR3 is TGTGCCAGCAGTTACTCCCGGGGTCCCTACACTGAAGCTTTCTTT. Translation: CASSYSRGPYTEAFF.

The genes are TRBV20-1 and TRBJ2-7, with 7 bases identical to TRBD1. The CDR3 sequence is 11 residues long. Trimming took 5 bases from V and 6 from J; bases not matched to a gene: 4. CDR1 DFQATT and CDR2 SNEGSKA come from the germline V gene (reference sequence). CDR3 loop: CSASNRGEQYF. The CDR3 coding sequence is TGCAGTGCTTCTAACAGGGGCGAGCAGTACTTC.

In this sample, this clonotype turned up a few times. This chain joins TRBV3-1 and TRBJ1-6; 10 nucleotides line up with TRBD1. Germline CDR1 LGHDT, CDR2 YNNKEL (reference sequence). The CDR3 runs to 17 residues. With 3 bases clipped from V and 11 bases from J, the junction kept 13 bases outside the gene matches. The CDR3 DNA follows: TGTGCCAGCAGCCACGCCTTAGGGGACAGGGGAGGACCACCCCTCCACTTT. Protein: CASSHALGDRGGPPLHF.

V gene TRBV6-2 or TRBV6-3 combines with J gene TRBJ2-7; 7 bases match TRBD1. From germline, CDR1 is MNHEY and CDR2 SVGEGT. The V and J ends lost 0 bases and 5 bases, in that order; junction bases with no gene match: 13. The length of the CDR3 is 17 residues. As DNA, the CDR3 is TGTGCCAGCAGTTACTCGAAGGGCTCCCGGGACAGCGACGAGCAGTACTTC. Protein product: CASSYSKGSRDSDEQYF.

This clonotype was seen more than once but under ten times. The CDR3 is CSARDKGDEQFF. DNA of the CDR3: TGCAGTGCTAGAGATAAGGGGGACGAGCAGTTCTTC. V and J are TRBV20-1 and TRBJ2-1; TRBD1 might be the D (6 bases). In germline, CDR1 is DFQATT, CDR2 SNEGSKA (reference sequence). The CDR3 runs 12 residues. The V end was cut by 0 bases, the J end by 10 bases, with 10 bases between.

The genes are TRBV27 and TRBJ1-5; the D gene is possibly TRBD1 (5 bases). The germline V gene has CDR1 MNHEY and CDR2 SMNVEV (reference sequence). V gave up 2 bases and J gave up 1 base, with 9 bases separating them. The CDR3 has 15 residues. The CDR3 coding sequence is TGTGCCAGCAGTTTAAGTAGACAGAGCAATCAGCCCCAGCATTTT. This encodes CASSLSRQSNQPQHF.

In its sample, this clonotype was seen a few times. The chain links TRBV10-3 to TRBJ2-3, with TRBD1 identical over 9 bases. Losses at the gene ends were 10 bases for V and 3 bases for J; bases not matched to a gene: 17. The CDR3 loop spans 17 amino acids. The V gene's germline CDR1 is ENHRY and CDR2 SYGVKD. The CDR3 DNA sequence: TGTGCCACCAGAACAGGGGGCATTGATCTCTGGACAGATACGCAGTATTTT. Protein sequence: CATRTGGIDLWTDTQYF.

This clonotype came up a few times. The chain carries TRBV27 and TRBJ1-5, with D maybe TRBD1 (5 bases). V lost 5 bases and J 5 bases, leaving 13 bases between the germline ends. The CDR3 runs to 14 residues. Germline CDR1 MNHEY, CDR2 SMNVEV (reference sequence). The CDR3 here is CASSPGRRDQPQHF. The CDR3 bases are TGTGCCAGCAGTCCAGGGAGACGGGATCAGCCCCAGCATTTT.

This clonotype was counted between two and nine times. This chain joins TRBV7-9 and TRBJ1-4; 11 nucleotides align to TRBD1. V gave up 1 base and J gave up 6 bases; unmatched junction bases: 4. Germline V lookup: CDR1 SEHNR, CDR2 FQNEAQ (reference sequence). The CDR3 loop spans 16 amino acids. The CDR3 DNA reads TGTGCCAGCAGCTTAGGCCCGGGACAGGGGGATGAAAAACTGTTTTTT. It specifies CASSLGPGQGDEKLFF.

V gene TRBV20-1 combines with J gene TRBJ2-4; 9 positions agree with TRBD2. With 3 bases clipped from V and 6 bases from J, the junction kept 9 bases outside the gene matches. CDR3 length equals 15 residues. Per germline, CDR1 DFQATT and CDR2 SNEGSKA (reference sequence). The CDR3 region is CSASPAGGPVNIQYF. DNA for the CDR3: TGCAGTGCTAGCCCGGCGGGAGGGCCTGTAAACATTCAGTACTTC.

This clonotype occurred a few times. V gene TRBV5-1 combines with J gene TRBJ2-4; 8 bases map to TRBD2. The CDR3 consists of 16 residues. Germline loops: CDR1 SGHRS, CDR2 YFSETQ. J gave up 0 bases and V 7 bases, and 9 bases lay outside the gene matches. This chain's CDR3 is CASARGGGIAKNIQYF. CDR3 in DNA: TGCGCCAGCGCCCGCGGCGGGGGGATAGCCAAAAACATTCAGTACTTC.

This chain connects TRBV7-9 to TRBJ1-2; a possible D gene is TRBD1 (6 bases). In germline, CDR1 is SEHNR, CDR2 FQNEAQ (reference sequence). V was shortened by 3 bases and J by 5 bases, with 13 bases between the two germline ends. This CDR3 is 14 amino acids long. The CDR3 is CASSFPGDKYGYTF. CDR3 bases: TGTGCCAGCAGCTTCCCTGGGGACAAGTATGGCTACACCTTC.

This clonotype was counted once. V is TRBV15 and J is TRBJ1-1, with D maybe TRBD1 (5 bases). The CDR3 is 14 residues long. Trimming removed 5 bases from V and 4 bases from J, with 14 bases in between. CDR1 is LNHNV and CDR2 is YYDKDF in the germline V gene (reference sequence). The CDR3 here is CATSRSLGGTEAFF. The DNA of the CDR3 is TGTGCCACCAGCCGGAGCCTCGGGGGCACTGAAGCTTTCTTT.

V is TRBV4-2 and J is TRBJ2-7; 12 bases match TRBD2. Germline V CDR1 and CDR2: LGHNA, YNFKEQ. The length of the CDR3 is 15 residues. J gave up 7 bases and V 4 bases, and 8 bases lay outside the gene matches. The CDR3 protein is CASSPARTSGKEQYF. CDR3 DNA sequence: TGTGCCAGCAGCCCAGCCCGGACTAGCGGGAAGGAGCAGTACTTC.